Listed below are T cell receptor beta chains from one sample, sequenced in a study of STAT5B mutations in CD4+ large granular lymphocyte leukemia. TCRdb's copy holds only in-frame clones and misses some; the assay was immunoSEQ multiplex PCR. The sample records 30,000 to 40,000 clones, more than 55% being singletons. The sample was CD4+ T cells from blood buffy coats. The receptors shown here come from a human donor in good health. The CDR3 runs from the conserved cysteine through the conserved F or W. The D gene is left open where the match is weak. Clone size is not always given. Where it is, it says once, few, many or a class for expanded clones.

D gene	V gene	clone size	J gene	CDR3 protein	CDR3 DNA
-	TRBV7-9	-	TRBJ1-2	CASSLAGGLIYTF	TGTGCCAGCAGCTTAGCAGGAGGGCTGATCTACACCTTC
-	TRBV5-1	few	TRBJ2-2	CASSLALATGELFF	TGCGCCAGCAGCTTGGCTCTTGCGACCGGGGAGCTGTTTTTT
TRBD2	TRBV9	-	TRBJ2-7	CASSVGVAGGYEQYF	TGTGCCAGCAGCGTAGGGGTAGCGGGGGGTTACGAGCAGTACTTC
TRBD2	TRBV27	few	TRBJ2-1	CASRGLAGGDNEQFF	TGTGCCAGCAGGGGACTAGCGGGGGGCGACAATGAGCAGTTCTTC
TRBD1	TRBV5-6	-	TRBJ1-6	CASSFGQGVSSYNSPLHF	TGTGCCAGCAGCTTCGGACAGGGTGTTAGCTCCTATAATTCACCCCTCCACTTT
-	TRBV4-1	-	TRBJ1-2	CASSQDVLGGYTF	TGCGCCAGCAGCCAAGACGTCTTAGGGGGCTACACCTTC
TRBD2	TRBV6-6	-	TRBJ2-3	CASSYSKTRGGDTQYF	TGTGCCAGCAGTTACTCGAAAACCCGCGGGGGGGATACGCAGTATTTT
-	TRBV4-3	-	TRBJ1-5	CASSQEWSNQPQHF	TGCGCCAGCAGCCAAGAATGGAGCAATCAGCCCCAGCATTTT
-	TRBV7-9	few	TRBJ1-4	CASSLSGTEKLFF	TGTGCCAGCAGCTTGAGCGGGACAGAAAAACTGTTTTTT
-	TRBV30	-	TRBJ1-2	CAWLWRINYGYTF	TGTGCCTGGTTGTGGAGGATCAACTATGGCTACACCTTC
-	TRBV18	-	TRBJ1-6	CASSRGAPSSYNSPLHF	TGTGCCAGCTCACGGGGGGCCCCGAGCTCCTATAATTCACCCCTCCACTTT
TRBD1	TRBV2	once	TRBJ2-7	CASVKDRGANEQYF	TGTGCCAGCGTGAAGGACAGGGGAGCGAACGAGCAGTACTTC
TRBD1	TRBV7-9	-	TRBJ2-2	CASSRNRGSGELFF	TGTGCCAGCAGTCGCAACAGGGGGTCCGGGGAGCTGTTTTTT
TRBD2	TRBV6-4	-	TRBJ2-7	CASSVGEGGEQYF	TGTGCCAGCAGTGTTGGGGAGGGCGGCGAGCAGTACTTC
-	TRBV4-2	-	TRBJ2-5	CASSQEGGLPETQYF	TGTGCCAGCAGCCAAGAAGGTGGTCTCCCGGAGACCCAGTACTTC
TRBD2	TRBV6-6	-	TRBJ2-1	CASSYGRVNEQFF	TGTGCCAGCAGTTACGGGAGGGTCAATGAGCAGTTCTTC
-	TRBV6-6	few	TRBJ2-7	CASSYGGVGGEQYF	TGTGCCAGCAGTTACGGGGGAGTCGGAGGCGAGCAGTACTTC
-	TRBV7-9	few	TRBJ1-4	CASRGGINQGEGKLFF	TGTGCCAGCAGGGGGGGAATAAACCAAGGGGAAGGAAAACTGTTTTTT
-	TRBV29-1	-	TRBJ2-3	CSVEGGRTSTDTQYF	TGCAGCGTTGAGGGCGGCAGAACTAGCACAGATACGCAGTATTTT
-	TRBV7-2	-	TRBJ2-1	CASSLFNGGRRRNEQFF	TGTGCCAGCAGCCTATTCAATGGAGGGCGTAGGCGCAATGAGCAGTTCTTC
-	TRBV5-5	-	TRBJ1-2	CASSPGAGAAYGYTF	TGTGCCAGCAGCCCGGGGGCAGGAGCCGCCTATGGCTACACCTTC
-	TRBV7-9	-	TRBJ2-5	CASSLDWGVGKETQYF	TGTGCCAGCAGCTTAGACTGGGGGGTTGGCAAGGAGACCCAGTACTTC
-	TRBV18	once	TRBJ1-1	CASSPLRTDDTEAFF	TGTGCCAGCTCACCACTTCGGACAGACGACACTGAAGCTTTCTTT
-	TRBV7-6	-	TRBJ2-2	CASSFRDALGELFF	TGTGCCAGCAGCTTCCGGGACGCCCTCGGGGAGCTGTTTTTT
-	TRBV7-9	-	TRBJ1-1	CASTPSALNTEAFF	TGTGCCAGCACCCCTTCGGCCCTGAACACTGAAGCTTTCTTT
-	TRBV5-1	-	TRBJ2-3	CASSLWQGGTDTQYF	TGCGCCAGCAGCTTGTGGCAGGGGGGAACAGATACGCAGTATTTT
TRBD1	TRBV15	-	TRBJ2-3	CATSRKDRGDTQYF	TGTGCCACCAGCAGAAAGGACAGGGGGGATACGCAGTATTTT
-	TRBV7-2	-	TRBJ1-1	CASSPGTLNTEAFF	TGTGCCAGCAGCCCTGGGACATTGAACACTGAAGCTTTCTTT
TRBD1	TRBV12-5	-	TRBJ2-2	CASGLVVGTVTGELFF	TGTGCTAGTGGTTTGGTAGTTGGGACAGTCACCGGGGAGCTGTTTTTT
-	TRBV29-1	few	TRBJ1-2	CSVTGRSNYGYTF	TGCAGCGTTACAGGGAGGAGTAACTATGGCTACACCTTC
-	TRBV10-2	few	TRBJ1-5	CASSDRATYQPQHF	TGCGCCAGCAGTGATCGGGCAACCTATCAGCCCCAGCATTTT
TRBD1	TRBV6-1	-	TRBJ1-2	CASSEGQYGYTF	TGTGCCAGCAGTGAGGGACAGTATGGCTACACCTTC
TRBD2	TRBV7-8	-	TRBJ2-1	CASSRDYTYNEQFF	TGTGCCAGCAGCCGGGACTACACCTACAATGAGCAGTTCTTC
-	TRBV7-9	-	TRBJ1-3	CASSLAGTYSGNTIYF	TGTGCCAGCAGCTTAGCCGGGACATACTCTGGAAACACCATATATTTT
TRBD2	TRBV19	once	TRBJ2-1	CASRLTSPNNEQFF	TGTGCCAGTAGGTTGACTAGCCCTAACAATGAGCAGTTCTTC
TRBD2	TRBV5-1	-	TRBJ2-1	CASRERGDAYNEQFF	TGCGCCAGCAGGGAACGGGGGGATGCCTACAATGAGCAGTTCTTC
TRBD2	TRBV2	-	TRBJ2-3	CASSLGRGTDTQYF	TGTGCCAGCAGTTTAGGGAGGGGAACAGATACGCAGTATTTT
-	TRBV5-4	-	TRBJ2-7	CASSPRGGSTYEQYF	TGTGCCAGCAGCCCACGTGGGGGGTCGACCTACGAGCAGTACTTC
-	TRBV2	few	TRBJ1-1	CASRIRGNTEAFF	TGTGCCAGCAGAATAAGGGGGAACACTGAAGCTTTCTTT
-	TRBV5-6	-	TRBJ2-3	CASLKGGTDTQYF	TGTGCCAGCTTGAAGGGGGGGACAGATACGCAGTATTTT